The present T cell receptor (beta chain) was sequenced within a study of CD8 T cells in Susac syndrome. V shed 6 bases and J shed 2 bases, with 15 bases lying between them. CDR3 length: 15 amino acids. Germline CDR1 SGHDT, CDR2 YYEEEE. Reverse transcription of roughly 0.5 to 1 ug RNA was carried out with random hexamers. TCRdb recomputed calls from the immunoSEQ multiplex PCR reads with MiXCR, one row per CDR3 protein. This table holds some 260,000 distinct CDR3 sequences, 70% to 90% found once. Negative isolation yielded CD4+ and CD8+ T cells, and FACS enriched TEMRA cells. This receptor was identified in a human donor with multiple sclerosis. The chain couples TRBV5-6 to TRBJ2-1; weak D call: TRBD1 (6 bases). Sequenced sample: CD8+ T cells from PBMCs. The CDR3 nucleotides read TGTGCCAGCACCGCGCAGGGGCGCCCCTACAATGAGCAGTTCTTC. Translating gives CASTAQGRPYNEQFF. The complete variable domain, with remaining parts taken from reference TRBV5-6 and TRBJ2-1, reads DAGVTQSPTHLIKTRGQQVTLRCSPKSGHDTVSWYQQALGQGPQFIFQYYEEEERQRGNFPDRFSGHQFPNYSSELNVNALLLGDSALYLCASTAQGRPYNEQFFGPGTRLTVL.